This T cell receptor (beta chain) stems from a study of cytotoxic CD8 clonotypes in ibrutinib-treated CLL. Deep sequencing aimed at 1 in 200,000 to 1 in 1 million T cells' resolution. Sequencing used immunoSEQ multiplex PCR; TCRdb keeps in-frame clones, though not all of them. Of about 140,000 clones listed, around 77% are singletons. Regarding this clone: Its antigen is as yet unknown.

Trimming took 1 base from V and 3 from J, leaving 12 bases between them. From germline, CDR1 is KGHSH and CDR2 LQKENI. The CDR3 runs to 15 residues. Study observations and caveats: Sustained-remission and progressing patients diverged in sampling times. Clonality was higher at ibrutinib response and returned toward baseline at progression.

As input for TCR beta libraries, about 2 micrograms of genomic DNA came from cryopreserved PBMCs. Specimen: PBMCs, collected after 12 months of ibrutinib treatment. The chain joins TRBV18 to TRBJ1-1; D is possibly TRBD1 (5 bases). The source of this sequence is a human donor with chronic lymphocytic leukemia. In DNA, the CDR3 is TGTGCCAGCTCACCACTGGCAGGGCGGGACACTGAAGCTTTCTTT. It encodes CASSPLAGRDTEAFF.